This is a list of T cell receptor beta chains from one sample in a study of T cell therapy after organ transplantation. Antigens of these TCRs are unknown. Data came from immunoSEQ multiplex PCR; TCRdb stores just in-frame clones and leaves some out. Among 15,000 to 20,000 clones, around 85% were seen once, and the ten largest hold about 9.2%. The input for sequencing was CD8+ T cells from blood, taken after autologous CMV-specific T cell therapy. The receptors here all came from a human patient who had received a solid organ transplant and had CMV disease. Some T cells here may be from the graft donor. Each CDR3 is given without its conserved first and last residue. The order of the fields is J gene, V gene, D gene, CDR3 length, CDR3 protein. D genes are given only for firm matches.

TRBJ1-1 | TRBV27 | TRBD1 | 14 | ASSLGQGSGNTEAF
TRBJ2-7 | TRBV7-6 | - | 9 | ASSPGQVQY
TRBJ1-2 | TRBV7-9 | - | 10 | ASSFGQNGYT
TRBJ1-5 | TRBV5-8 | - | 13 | ASSLLARTSQPQH
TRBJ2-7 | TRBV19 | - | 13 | ASSPQASESYEQY
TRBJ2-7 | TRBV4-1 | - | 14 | ASSQSRGYLSYEQY
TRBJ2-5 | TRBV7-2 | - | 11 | ASSLEVRETQY
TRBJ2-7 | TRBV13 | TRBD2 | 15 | ASSLGGEGLGPYEQY
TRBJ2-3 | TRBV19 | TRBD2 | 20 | ASSIDGGGAREGRDSTDTQY
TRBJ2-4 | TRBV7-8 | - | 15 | ASSLAQVDLNIDIQY
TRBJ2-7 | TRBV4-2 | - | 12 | ASSQGLASYEQY
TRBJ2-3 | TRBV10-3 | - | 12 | ATENGVYTDTQY
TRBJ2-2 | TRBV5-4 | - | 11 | ASSSPETGELF
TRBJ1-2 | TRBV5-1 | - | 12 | ASSLVEGYYGYT
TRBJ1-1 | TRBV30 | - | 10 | AWSLGPAGAF
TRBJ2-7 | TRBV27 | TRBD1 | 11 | ASSNRGEYEQY
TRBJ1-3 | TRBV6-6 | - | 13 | ASSSLSGPGNTIY
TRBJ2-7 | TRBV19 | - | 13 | ASSRKPELSYEQY
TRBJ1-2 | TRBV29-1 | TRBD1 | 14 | SVEGGLGGPNYGYT
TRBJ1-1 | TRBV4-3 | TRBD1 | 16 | ASSLTGTASFPNTEAF
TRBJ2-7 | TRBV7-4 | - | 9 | ASSLVNEQY
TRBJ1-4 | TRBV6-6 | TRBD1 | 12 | ASSDDRVYGKLF
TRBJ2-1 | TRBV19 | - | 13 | ASSIGLNSYNEQF
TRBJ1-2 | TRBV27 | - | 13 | ASSLSVLGYDGYT
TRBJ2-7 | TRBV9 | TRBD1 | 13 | ASSVGQGASYEQY
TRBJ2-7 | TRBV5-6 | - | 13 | ASSLGQGFSYEQY
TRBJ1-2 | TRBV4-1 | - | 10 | ASSHGLEGYT
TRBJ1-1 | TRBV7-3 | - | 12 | ASSLGGLDTEAF
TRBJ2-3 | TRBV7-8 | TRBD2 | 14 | ASSDPGLAATDTQY
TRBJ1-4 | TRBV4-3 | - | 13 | ASSQDGVAGEKLF
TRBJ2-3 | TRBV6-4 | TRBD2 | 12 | ASSEAGGTDTQY
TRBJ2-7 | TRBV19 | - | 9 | ASSWRDEQY
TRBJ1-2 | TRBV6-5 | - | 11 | ASSYDSLYGYT
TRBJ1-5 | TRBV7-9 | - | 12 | ASSLVAGNQPQH
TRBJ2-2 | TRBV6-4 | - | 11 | ASSAQNTGELF
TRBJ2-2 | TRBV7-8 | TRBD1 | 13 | ASSSRTGLTGELF
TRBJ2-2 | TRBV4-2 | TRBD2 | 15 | ASSQDQAGGRPGELF
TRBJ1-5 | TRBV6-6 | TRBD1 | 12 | ASSPDRVNQPQH
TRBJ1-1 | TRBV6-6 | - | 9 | ASSPNTEAF
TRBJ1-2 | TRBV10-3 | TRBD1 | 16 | AISGSGQGLLSTYGYT
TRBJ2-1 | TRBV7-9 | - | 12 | ASSHNLVDNEQF